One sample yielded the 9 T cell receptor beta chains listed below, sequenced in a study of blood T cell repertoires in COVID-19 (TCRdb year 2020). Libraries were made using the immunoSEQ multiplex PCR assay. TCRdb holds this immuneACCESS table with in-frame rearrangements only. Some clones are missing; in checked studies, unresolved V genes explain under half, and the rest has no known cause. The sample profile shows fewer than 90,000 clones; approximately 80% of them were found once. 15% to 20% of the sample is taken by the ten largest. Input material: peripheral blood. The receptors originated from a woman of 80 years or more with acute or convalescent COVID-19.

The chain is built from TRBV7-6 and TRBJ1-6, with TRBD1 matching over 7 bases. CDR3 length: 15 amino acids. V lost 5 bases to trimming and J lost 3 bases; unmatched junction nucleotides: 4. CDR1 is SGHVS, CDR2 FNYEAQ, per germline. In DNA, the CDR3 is TGTGCCAGCAGCCAACGACAGGGCTATAATTCACCCCTCCACTTT. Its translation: CASSQRQGYNSPLHF.

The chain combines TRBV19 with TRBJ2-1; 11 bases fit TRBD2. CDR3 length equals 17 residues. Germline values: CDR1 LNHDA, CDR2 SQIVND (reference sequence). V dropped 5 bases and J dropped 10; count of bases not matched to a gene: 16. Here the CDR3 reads CASSPLLLAGARKEQFF. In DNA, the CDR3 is TGTGCCAGTAGTCCCCTCCTACTAGCGGGAGCTCGGAAAGAGCAGTTCTTC.

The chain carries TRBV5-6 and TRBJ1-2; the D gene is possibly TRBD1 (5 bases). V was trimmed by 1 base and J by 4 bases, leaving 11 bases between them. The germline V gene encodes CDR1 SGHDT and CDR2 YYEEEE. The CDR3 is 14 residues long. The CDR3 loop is CASSLPRESYGYTF. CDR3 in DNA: TGTGCCAGCAGCTTGCCCAGGGAATCCTATGGCTACACCTTC. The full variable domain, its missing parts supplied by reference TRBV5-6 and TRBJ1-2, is DAGVTQSPTHLIKTRGQQVTLRCSPKSGHDTVSWYQQALGQGPQFIFQYYEEEERQRGNFPDRFSGHQFPNYSSELNVNALLLGDSALYLCASSLPRESYGYTFGSGTRLTVV.

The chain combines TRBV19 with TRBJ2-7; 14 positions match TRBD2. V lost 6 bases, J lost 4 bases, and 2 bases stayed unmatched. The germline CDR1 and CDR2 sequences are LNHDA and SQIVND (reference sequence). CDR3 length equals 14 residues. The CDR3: CASRGTSGSYEQYF. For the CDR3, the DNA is TGTGCCAGTAGGGGGACTAGCGGGAGTTACGAGCAGTACTTC.

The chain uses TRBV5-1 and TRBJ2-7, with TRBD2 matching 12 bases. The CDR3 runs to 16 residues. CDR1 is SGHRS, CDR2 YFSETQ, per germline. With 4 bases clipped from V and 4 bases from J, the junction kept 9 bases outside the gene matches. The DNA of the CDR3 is TGCGCCAGCAGCCGACTAGCGGGAGATGGGGCGTACGAGCAGTACTTC. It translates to CASSRLAGDGAYEQYF.

The CDR3 coding sequence is TGTGCCAGCAGTGAATCCTGGGGAGCCGCAACTAATGAAAAACTGTTTTTT. This translates into CASSESWGAATNEKLFF. This chain uses TRBV25-1 with TRBJ1-4, with D unclear. Germline V lookup: CDR1 MGHDK, CDR2 SYGVNS. The CDR3 runs 17 residues. Trimming stripped 1 base from V and 0 bases from J, with 12 bases between.

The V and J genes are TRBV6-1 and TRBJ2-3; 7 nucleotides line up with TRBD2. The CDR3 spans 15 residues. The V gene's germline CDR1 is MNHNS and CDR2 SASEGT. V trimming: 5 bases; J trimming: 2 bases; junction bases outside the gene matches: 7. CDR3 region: CASSSGGTITDTQYF. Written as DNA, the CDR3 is TGTGCCAGCAGTTCTGGGGGGACTATCACAGATACGCAGTATTTT.

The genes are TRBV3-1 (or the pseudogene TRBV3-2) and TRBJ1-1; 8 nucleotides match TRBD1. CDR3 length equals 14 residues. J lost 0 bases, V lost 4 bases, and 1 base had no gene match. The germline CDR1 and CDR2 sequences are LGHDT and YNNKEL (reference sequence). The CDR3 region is CASSLQGVNTEAFF. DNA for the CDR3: TGTGCCAGCAGCCTACAGGGGGTGAACACTGAAGCTTTCTTT.

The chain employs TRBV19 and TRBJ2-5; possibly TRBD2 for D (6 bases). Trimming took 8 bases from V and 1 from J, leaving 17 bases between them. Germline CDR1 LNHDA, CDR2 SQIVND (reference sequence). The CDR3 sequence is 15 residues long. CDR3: CASSSAEFFQETQYF. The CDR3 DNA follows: TGTGCCAGTTCTAGCGCCGAGTTTTTCCAAGAGACCCAGTACTTC.